The entry that follows covers one T cell receptor (beta chain) sequence. This entry comes from a study of blood T cell repertoires in COVID-19. The CDR3 has 14 amino acids. V lost 4 bases to trimming and J lost 1 base, with 11 bases between them. Germline V CDR1 and CDR2: SGHTA, FQGNSA. Individuals aged roughly 18 to 95 years were recruited from approximately 22 US areas. Clinical history reported by participants formed the basis on which cohorts were assigned. Cohort 3 recovered donors had two negative PCRs, clearance, or symptom resolution. The repertoire was sequenced with immunoSEQ multiplex PCR; TCRdb's copy has only in-frame clones and lacks some. Among over 200,000 clones listed, about 85% were seen once.

This sequence joins TRBV7-2 and TRBJ2-7; D is unclear. This receptor was taken from a man aged 25 to 45 who had recovered from COVID-19. The sequenced sample was PBMCs or T cells enriched from blood (not recorded which). The CDR3 spells CASSSNLNSYEQYF. CDR3 nucleotides: TGTGCCAGCAGCTCAAACTTGAATTCCTACGAGCAGTACTTC. Supplemented by reference TRBV7-2 and TRBJ2-7, the full variable domain reads GAGVSQSPSNKVTEKGKDVELRCDPISGHTALYWYRQSLGQGLEFLIYFQGNSAPDKSGLPSDRFSAERTGGSVSTLTIQRTQQEDSAVYLCASSSNLNSYEQYFGPGTRLTVT.